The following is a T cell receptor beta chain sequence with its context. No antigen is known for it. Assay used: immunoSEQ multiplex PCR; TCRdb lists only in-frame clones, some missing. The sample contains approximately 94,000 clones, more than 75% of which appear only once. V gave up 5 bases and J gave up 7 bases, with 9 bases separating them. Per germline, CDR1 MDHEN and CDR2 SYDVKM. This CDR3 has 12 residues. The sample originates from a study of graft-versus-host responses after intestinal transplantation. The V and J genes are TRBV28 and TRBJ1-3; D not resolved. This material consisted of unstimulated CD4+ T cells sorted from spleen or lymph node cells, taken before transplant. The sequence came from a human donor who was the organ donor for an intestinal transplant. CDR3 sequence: CASSPPENTIYF. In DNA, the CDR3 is TGTGCCAGCAGTCCCCCGGAGAACACCATATATTTT.